The clone carrying this TCR beta chain was seen many times. These data originate in a study of T-cell reconstitution after alpha-beta-depleted transplantation in children. It was with unique molecular identifiers that the TCRbeta library was prepared. TCRdb recomputed calls from the PCR reads with MiXCR, one row per CDR3 protein. Here the sample spans 98,000 or so distinct CDR3 sequences, about 6.4% being singletons. This CDR3 comprises 14 residues. Germline-derived CDR1 and CDR2 are SGHTA and FQGNSA. The V end was cut by 5 bases, the J end by 4 bases, with 14 bases between. This chain links TRBV7-2 with TRBJ1-2; possible D gene TRBD1, 5 bases. The clonotype comes from a male patient between 2 and 10 years old who had a stem cell transplant for acute lymphoblastic leukemia, so the T cells may come from the graft donor. Sequenced material: PBMCs, mostly from graft donor cells, taken 360 days after TCRalphabeta/CD19-depleted stem cell transplant. This CDR3 is CASSLGADSYGYTF. The CDR3 nucleotides read TGTGCCAGCAGCCTTGGGGCTGACTCCTATGGCTACACCTTC. Complete variable domain (other parts from reference TRBV7-2 and TRBJ1-2): GAGVSQSPSNKVTEKGKDVELRCDPISGHTALYWYRQSLGQGLEFLIYFQGNSAPDKSGLPSDRFSAERTGGSVSTLTIQRTQQEDSAVYLCASSLGADSYGYTFGSGTRLTVV.